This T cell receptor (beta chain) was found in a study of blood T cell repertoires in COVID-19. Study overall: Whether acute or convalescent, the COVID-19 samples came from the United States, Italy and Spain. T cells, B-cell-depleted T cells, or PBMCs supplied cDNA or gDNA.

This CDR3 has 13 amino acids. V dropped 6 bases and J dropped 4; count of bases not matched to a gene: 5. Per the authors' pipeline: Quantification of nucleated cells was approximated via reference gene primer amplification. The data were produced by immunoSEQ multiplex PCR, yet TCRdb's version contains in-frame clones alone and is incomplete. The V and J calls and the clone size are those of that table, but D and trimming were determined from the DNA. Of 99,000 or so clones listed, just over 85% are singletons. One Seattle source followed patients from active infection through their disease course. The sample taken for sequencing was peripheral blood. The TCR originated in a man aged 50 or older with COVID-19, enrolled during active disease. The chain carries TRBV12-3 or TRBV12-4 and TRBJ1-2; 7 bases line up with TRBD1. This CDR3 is CASRQDRAYGYTF. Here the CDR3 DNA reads TGTGCCAGCAGACAAGACAGGGCCTATGGCTACACCTTC.